This TCR beta chain stems from a study of cytomegalovirus exposure and HLA in healthy donors. PCR used 60 Vbeta primers and 13 Jbeta primers. The protocol was immunoSEQ multiplex PCR, while the TCRdb copy is restricted to in-frame clones and leaves out a portion. The sample holds about 160,000 clones, 70% seen once. Germline-derived CDR1 and CDR2 are MGHDK and SYGVNS. V shed 5 bases and J 3 bases; nucleotides not matched to a gene: 11. CDR3 length: 16 residues. Study outcomes and limitations: For cytomegalovirus status, the classifier reportedly gave diagnoses with high specificity and sensitivity. An analysis was carried out later, and it reportedly showed fewer N-insertions in an Asian-associated ancestry cluster than the roughly 700-donor mean.

Healthy bone marrow donors made up the donor group. A word on this clone: Its antigen is undetermined.

The chain carries TRBV25-1 and TRBJ2-5; 8 nucleotides line up with TRBD2. The receptor comes from a man aged 18-30 years in good health and CMV-seropositive. Sequencing input: PBMCs. The CDR3 spells CASSRGGEVEKETQYF. The CDR3 nucleotides are TGTGCCAGCAGTCGGGGGGGCGAGGTAGAGAAAGAGACCCAGTACTTC.